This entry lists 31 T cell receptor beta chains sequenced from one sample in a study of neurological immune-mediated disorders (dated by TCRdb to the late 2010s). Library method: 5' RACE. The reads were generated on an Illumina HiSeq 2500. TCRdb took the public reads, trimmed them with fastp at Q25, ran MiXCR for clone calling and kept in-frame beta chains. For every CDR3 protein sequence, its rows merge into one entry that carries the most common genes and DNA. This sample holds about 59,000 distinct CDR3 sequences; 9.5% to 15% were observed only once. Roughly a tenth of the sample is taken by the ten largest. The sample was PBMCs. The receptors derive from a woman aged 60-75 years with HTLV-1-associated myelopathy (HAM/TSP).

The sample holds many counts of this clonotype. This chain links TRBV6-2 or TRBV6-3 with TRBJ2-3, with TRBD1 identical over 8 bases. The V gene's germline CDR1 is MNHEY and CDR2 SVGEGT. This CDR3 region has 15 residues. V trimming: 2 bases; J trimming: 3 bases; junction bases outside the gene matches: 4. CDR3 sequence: CASSYRQGLTDTQYF. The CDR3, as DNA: TGTGCCAGCAGTTACCGACAGGGGTTGACAGATACGCAGTATTTT.

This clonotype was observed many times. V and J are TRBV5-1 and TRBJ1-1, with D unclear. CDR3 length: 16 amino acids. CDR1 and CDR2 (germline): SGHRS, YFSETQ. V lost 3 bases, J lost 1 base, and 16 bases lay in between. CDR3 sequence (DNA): TGCGCCAGCAGCTATTACAGTCCCCCTGGGAACACTGAAGCTTTCTTT. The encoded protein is CASSYYSPPGNTEAFF.

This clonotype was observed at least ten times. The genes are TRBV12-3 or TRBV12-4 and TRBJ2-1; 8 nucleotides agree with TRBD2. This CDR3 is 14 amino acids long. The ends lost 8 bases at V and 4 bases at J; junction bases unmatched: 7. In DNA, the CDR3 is TGTGCCAGCCTTCCCCCTAGCGGGTACAATGAGCAGTTCTTC. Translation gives CASLPPSGYNEQFF.

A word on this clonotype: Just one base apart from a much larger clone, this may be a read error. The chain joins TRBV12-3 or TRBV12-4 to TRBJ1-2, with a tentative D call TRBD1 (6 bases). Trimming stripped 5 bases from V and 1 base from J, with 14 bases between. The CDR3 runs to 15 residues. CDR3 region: CASSPGGNYNYGYTF. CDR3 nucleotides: TGTGCCAGCAGTCCGGGGGGCAACTATAACTATGGCTACACCTTC.

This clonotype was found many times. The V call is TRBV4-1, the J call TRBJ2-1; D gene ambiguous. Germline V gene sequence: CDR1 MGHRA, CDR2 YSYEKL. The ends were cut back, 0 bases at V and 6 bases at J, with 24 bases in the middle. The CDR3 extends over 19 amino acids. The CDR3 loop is CASSQDGVRRKTDLNEQFF. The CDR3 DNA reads TGCGCCAGCAGCCAAGATGGGGTTAGGAGAAAAACCGATCTCAATGAGCAGTTCTTC.

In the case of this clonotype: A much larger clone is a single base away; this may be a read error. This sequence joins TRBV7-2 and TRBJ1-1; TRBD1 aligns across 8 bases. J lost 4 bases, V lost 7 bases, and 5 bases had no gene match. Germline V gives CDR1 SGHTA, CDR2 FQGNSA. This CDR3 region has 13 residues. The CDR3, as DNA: TGTGCCAGCATGCGGACAGGGTGCACTGAAGCTTTCTTT. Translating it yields CASMRTGCTEAFF.

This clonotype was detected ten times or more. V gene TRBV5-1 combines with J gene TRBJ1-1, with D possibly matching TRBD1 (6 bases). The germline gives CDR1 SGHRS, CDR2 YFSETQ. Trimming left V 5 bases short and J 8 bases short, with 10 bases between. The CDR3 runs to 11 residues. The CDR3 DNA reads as TGCGCCAGCAGGGGGGGCCCCGAAGCTTTCTTT. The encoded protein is CASRGGPEAFF.

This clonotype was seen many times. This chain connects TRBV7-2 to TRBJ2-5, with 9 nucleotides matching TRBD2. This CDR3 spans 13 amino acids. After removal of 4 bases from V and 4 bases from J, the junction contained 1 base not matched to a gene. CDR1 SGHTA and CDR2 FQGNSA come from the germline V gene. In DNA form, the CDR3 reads TGTGCCAGCAGCTGGCGGGAGGGAGAGACCCAGTACTTC. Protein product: CASSWREGETQYF.

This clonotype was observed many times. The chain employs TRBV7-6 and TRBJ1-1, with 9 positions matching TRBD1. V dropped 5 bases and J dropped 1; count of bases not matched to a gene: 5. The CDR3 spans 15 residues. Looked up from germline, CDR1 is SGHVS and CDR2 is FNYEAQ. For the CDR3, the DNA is TGTGCCAGCAGCCCGGGGACAGGGCCGAACACTGAAGCTTTCTTT. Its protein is CASSPGTGPNTEAFF.

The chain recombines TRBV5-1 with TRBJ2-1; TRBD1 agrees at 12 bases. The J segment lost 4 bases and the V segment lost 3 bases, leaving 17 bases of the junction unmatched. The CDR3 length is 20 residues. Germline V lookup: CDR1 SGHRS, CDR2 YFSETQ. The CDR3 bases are TGCGCCAGCAGCTCCGGAAGGGGACAGGGGGCCAGTCCTGCATACAATGAGCAGTTCTTC. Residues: CASSSGRGQGASPAYNEQFF. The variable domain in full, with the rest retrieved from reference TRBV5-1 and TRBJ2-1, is KAGVTQTPRYLIKTRGQQVTLSCSPISGHRSVSWYQQTPGQGLQFLFEYFSETQRNKGNFPGRFSGRQFSNSRSEMNVSTLELGDSALYLCASSSGRGQGASPAYNEQFFGPGTRLTVL.

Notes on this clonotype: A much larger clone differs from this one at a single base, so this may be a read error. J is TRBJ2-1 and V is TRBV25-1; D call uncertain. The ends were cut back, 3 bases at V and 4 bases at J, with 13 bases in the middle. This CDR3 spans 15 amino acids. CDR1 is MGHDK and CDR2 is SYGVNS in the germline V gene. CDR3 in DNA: TGTGCCAGCAGTGATCCCGCCACTGGTTACAATGAGCAGTTCTTC. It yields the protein CASSDPATGYNEQFF. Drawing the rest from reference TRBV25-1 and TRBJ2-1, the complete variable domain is EADIYQTPRYLVIGTGKKITLECSQTMGHDKMYWYQQDPGMELHLIHYSYGVNSTEKGDLSSESTVSRIRTEHFPLTLESARPSHTSQYLCASSDPATGYNEQFFGPGTRLTVL.

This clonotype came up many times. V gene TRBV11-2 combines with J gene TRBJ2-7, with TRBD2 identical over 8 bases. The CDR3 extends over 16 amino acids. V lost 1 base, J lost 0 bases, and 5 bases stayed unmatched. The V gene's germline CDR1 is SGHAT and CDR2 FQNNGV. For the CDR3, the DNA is TGTGCCAGCAGCTTAGCCTACGGGGGGGGCTCCTACGAGCAGTACTTC. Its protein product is CASSLAYGGGSYEQYF.

This chain's CDR3 is CASSLGGGANTEAFF. Here the CDR3 DNA reads TGTGCCAGCAGCTTAGGGGGGGGCGCGAACACTGAAGCTTTCTTT. The rearrangement links TRBV7-3 to TRBJ1-1; D is perhaps TRBD1 (6 bases). CDR3 length: 15 residues. Trimming removed 2 bases from V and 1 base from J, with 11 bases in between. Germline V lookup: CDR1 SGHTA, CDR2 FQGTGA.

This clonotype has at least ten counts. The chain's CDR3 is CASSLGTVYEQYF. The CDR3, as DNA: TGTGCCAGCAGCTTAGGGACAGTCTACGAGCAGTACTTC. V gene TRBV7-9 combines with J gene TRBJ2-7; D perhaps matches TRBD1 (6 bases). The CDR3 totals 13 residues. V was clipped by 1 base and J by 3 bases, with 7 bases between them. Germline CDR1 and CDR2: SEHNR and FQNEAQ (reference sequence). The entire variable domain, with the rest obtained from reference TRBV7-9 and TRBJ2-7, is as follows: DTGVSQNPRHKITKRGQNVTFRCDPISEHNRLYWYRQTLGQGPEFLTYFQNEAQLEKSRLLSDRFSAERPKGSFSTLEIQRTEQGDSAMYLCASSLGTVYEQYFGPGTRLTVT.

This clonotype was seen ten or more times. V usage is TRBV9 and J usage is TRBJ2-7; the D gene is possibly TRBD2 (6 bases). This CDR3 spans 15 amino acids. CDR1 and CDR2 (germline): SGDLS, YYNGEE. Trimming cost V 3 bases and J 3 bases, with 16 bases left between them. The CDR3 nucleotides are TGTGCCAGCAGCGGTTCCGGGAGTTCAAGCTACGAGCAGTACTTC. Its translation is CASSGSGSSSYEQYF. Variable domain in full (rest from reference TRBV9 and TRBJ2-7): DSGVTQTPKHLITATGQRVTLRCSPRSGDLSVYWYQQSLDQGLQFLIQYYNGEERAKGNILERFSAQQFPDLHSELNLSSLELGDSALYFCASSGSGSSSYEQYFGPGTRLTVT.

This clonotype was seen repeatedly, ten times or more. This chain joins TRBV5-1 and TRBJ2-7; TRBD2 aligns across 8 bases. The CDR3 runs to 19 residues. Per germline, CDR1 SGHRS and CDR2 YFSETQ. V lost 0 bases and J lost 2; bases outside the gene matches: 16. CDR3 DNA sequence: TGCGCCAGCAGCTTGGCCATTAGCCGAACACTAGCGGTCCCCTACGAGCAGTACTTC. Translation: CASSLAISRTLAVPYEQYF. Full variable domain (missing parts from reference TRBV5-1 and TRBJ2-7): KAGVTQTPRYLIKTRGQQVTLSCSPISGHRSVSWYQQTPGQGLQFLFEYFSETQRNKGNFPGRFSGRQFSNSRSEMNVSTLELGDSALYLCASSLAISRTLAVPYEQYFGPGTRLTVT.

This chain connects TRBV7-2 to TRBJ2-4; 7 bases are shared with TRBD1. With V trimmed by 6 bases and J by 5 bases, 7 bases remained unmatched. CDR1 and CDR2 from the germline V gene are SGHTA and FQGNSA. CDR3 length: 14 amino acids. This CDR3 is CASRPQGVQNIQYF. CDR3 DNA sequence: TGTGCCAGCAGACCGCAGGGGGTCCAAAACATTCAGTACTTC.

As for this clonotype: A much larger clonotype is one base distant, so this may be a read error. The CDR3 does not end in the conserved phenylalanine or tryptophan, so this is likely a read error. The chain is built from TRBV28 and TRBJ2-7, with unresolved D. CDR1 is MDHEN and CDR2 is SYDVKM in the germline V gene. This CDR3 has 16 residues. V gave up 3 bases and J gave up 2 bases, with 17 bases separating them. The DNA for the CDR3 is TGTGCCAGCAGTTTTAAGCCGGGTCCCTCCGCCTACGAGCAGTACCTC. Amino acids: CASSFKPGPSAYEQYL.

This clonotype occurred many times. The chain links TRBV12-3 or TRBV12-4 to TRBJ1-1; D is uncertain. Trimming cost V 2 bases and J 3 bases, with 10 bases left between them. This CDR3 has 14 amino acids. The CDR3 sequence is CASSLQRVDTEAFF. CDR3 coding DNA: TGTGCCAGCAGTTTACAACGGGTTGACACTGAAGCTTTCTTT.

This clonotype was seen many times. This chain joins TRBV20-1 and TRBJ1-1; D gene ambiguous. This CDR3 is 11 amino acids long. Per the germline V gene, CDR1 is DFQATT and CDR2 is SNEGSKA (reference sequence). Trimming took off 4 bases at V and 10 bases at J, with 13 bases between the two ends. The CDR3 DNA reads TGCAGTGCTATGCACTCAGCGGGAGCTTTCTTT. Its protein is CSAMHSAGAFF.

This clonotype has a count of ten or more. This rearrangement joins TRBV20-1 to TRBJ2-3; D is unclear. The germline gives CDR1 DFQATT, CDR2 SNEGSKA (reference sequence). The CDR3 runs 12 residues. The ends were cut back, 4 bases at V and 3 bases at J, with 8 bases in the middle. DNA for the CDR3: TGCAGTGCTATGCGAACTACAGATACGCAGTATTTT. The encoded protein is CSAMRTTDTQYF.

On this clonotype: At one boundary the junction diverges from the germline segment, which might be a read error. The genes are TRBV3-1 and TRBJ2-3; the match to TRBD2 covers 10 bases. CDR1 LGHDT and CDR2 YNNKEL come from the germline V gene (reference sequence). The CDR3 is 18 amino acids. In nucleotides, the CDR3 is TGTGACAGCAGCCAAGGACTAGCGGTTCTGAGGAGCACAGATACGCAGTATTTT. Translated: CDSSQGLAVLRSTDTQYF.

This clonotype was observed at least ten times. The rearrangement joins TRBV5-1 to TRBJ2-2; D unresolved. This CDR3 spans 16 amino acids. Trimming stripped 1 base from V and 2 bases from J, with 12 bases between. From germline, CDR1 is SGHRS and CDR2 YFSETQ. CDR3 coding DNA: TGCGCCAGCAGCTTGATAAGGCCCGGAAACACCGGGGAGCTGTTTTTT. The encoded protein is CASSLIRPGNTGELFF. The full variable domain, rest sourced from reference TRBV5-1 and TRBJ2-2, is KAGVTQTPRYLIKTRGQQVTLSCSPISGHRSVSWYQQTPGQGLQFLFEYFSETQRNKGNFPGRFSGRQFSNSRSEMNVSTLELGDSALYLCASSLIRPGNTGELFFGEGSRLTVL.

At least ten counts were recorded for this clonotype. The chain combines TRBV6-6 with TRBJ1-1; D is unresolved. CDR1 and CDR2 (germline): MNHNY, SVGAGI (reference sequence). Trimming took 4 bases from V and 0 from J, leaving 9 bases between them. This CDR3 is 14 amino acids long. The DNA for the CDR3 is TGTGCCAGCAGTTTGGGGTATATGAACACTGAAGCTTTCTTT. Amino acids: CASSLGYMNTEAFF.

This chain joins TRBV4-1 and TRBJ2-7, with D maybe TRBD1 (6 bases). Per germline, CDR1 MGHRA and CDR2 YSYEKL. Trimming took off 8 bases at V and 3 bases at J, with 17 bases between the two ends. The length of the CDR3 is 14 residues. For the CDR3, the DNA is TGCGCCAGCCAAGATCCCGGGACACTCTACGAGCAGTACTTC. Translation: CASQDPGTLYEQYF.

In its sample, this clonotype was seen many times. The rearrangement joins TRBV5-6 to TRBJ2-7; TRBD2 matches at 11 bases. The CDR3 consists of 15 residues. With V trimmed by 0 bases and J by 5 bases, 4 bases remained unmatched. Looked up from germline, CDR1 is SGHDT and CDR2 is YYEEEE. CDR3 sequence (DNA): TGTGCCAGCAGCTTGGCTAGCGGGAGGTCCCACGAGCAGTACTTC. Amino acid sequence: CASSLASGRSHEQYF.

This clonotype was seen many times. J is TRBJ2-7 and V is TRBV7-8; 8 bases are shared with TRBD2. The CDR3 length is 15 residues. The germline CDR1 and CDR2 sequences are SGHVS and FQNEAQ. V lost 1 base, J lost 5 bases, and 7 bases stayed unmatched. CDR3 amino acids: CASSLDRTSINEQYF. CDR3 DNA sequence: TGTGCCAGCAGCTTAGATAGGACTAGCATCAACGAGCAGTACTTC.

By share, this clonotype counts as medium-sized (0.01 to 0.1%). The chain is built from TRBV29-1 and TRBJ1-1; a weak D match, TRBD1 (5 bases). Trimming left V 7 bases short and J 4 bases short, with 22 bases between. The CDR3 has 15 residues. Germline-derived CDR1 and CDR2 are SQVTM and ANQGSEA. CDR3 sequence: CSAAKGPGGSTEAFF. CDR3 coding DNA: TGCAGCGCCGCTAAAGGGCCCGGGGGGAGCACTGAAGCTTTCTTT.

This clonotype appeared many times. CDR3 sequence: CAISDYGQFSNQPQHF. In DNA form, the CDR3 reads TGTGCCATCAGTGACTACGGACAGTTCAGCAATCAGCCCCAGCATTTT. This chain connects TRBV10-3 to TRBJ1-5; D possibly corresponds to TRBD1 (6 bases). The CDR3 consists of 16 residues. V was clipped by 3 bases and J by 1 base, with 13 bases between them. Germline V gene lookup returns CDR1 ENHRY and CDR2 SYGVKD.

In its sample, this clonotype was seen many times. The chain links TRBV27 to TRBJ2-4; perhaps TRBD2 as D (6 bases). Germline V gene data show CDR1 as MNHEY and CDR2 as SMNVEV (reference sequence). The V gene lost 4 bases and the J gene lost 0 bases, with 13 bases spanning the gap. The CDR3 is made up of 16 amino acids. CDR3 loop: CASSSLASQAKNIQYF. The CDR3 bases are TGTGCCAGCAGTTCTCTAGCGAGCCAAGCCAAAAACATTCAGTACTTC.

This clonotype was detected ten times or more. The CDR3 spells CSAGHGGTNGNTIYF. The CDR3 DNA follows: TGCAGCGCCGGTCATGGAGGGACTAACGGAAACACCATATATTTT. The chain links TRBV29-1 to TRBJ1-3; tentatively, D is TRBD1 (5 bases). The CDR3 is made up of 15 amino acids. The germline V gene encodes CDR1 SQVTM and CDR2 ANQGSEA. V shed 7 bases and J shed 4 bases, with 20 bases lying between them.